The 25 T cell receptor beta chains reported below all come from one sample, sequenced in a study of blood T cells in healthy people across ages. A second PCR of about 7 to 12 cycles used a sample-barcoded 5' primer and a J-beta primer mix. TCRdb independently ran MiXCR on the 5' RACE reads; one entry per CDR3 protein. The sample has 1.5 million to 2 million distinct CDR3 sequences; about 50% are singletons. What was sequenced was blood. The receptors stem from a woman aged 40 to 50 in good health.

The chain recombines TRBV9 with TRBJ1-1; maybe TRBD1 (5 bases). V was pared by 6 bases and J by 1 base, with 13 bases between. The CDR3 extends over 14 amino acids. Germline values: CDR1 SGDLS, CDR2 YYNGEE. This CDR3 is CASMGPGPNTEAFF. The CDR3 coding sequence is TGTGCCAGCATGGGGCCAGGGCCGAACACTGAAGCTTTCTTT.

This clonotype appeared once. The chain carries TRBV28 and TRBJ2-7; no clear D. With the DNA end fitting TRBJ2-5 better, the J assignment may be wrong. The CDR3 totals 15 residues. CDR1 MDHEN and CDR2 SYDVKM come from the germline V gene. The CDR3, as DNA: TGTGCCAGCAGTCCCGGACGTTTCGGTAGGGAGACCCAGTACTTC. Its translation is CASSPGRFGRETQYF.

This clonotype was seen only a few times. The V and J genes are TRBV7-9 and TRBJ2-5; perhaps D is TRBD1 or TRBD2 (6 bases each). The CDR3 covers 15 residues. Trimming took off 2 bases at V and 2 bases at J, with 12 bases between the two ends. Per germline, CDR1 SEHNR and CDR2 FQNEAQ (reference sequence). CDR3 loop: CASSLRGVVQETQYF. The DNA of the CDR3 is TGTGCCAGCAGCTTAAGGGGGGTCGTACAAGAGACCCAGTACTTC.

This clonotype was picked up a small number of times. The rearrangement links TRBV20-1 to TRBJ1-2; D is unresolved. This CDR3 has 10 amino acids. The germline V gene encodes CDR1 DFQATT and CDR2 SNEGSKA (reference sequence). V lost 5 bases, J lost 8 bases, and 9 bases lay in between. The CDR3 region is CSAPAGGYTF. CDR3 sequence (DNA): TGCAGTGCTCCCGCCGGGGGCTACACCTTC.

The CDR3 DNA is TGTGCCAGCAGATACGGGACAGGGCGTCTCTTTAACTATGGCTACACCTTC. It is translated as CASRYGTGRLFNYGYTF. V is TRBV6-5 and J is TRBJ1-2, with TRBD1 matching over 9 bases. CDR3 length equals 17 residues. The germline V gene encodes CDR1 MNHEY and CDR2 SVGAGI. V lost 6 bases to trimming and J lost 1 base; unmatched junction nucleotides: 12.

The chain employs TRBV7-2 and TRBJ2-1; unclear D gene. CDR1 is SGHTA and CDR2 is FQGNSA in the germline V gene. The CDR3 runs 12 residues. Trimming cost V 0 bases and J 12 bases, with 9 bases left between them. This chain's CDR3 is CASSLARTGQFF. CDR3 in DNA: TGTGCCAGCAGCTTAGCCCGTACGGGGCAGTTCTTC.

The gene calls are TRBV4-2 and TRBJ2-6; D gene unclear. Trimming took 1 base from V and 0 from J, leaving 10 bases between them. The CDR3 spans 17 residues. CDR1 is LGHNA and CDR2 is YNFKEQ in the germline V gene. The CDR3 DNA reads TGTGCCAGCAGCCAAGTCGGAAGGGTCTCTGGGGCCAACGTCCTGACTTTC. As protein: CASSQVGRVSGANVLTF.

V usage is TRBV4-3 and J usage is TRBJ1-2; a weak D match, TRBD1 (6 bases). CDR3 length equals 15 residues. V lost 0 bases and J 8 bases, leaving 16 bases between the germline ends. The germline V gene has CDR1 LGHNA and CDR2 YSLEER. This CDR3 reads CASSQEPGAGEGYTF. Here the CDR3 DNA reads TGCGCCAGCAGCCAAGAACCCGGGGCAGGGGAAGGCTACACCTTC.

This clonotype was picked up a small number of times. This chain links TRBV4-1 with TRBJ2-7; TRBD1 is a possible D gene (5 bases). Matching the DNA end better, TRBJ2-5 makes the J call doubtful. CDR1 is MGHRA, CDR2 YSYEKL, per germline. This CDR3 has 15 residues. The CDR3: CASSQVPDRGETQYF. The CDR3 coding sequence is TGCGCCAGCAGCCAAGTCCCAGATAGGGGTGAGACCCAGTACTTC.

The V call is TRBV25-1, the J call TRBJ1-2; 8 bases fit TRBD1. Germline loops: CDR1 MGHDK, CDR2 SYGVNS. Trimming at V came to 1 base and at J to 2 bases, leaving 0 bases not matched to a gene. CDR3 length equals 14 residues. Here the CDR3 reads CASSEWDRNYGYTF. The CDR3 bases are TGTGCCAGCAGTGAATGGGACAGGAACTATGGCTACACCTTC.

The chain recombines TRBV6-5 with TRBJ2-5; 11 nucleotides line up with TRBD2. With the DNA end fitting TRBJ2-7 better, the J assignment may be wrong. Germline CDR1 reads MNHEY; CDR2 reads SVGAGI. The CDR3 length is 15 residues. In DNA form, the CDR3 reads TGTGCCAGCAGTCCGGGGACTAGCGGTTTTAACGAGCAGTACTTC. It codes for CASSPGTSGFNEQYF.

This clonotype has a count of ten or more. The CDR3 reads CASSDTGTGDNEQFF. The DNA for the CDR3 is TGTGCCAGCAGTGACACCGGGACAGGGGACAATGAGCAGTTCTTC. The V call is TRBV25-1, the J call TRBJ2-1; TRBD1 agrees at 10 bases. Germline values: CDR1 MGHDK, CDR2 SYGVNS. Trimming at V came to 3 bases and at J to 5 bases, leaving 4 bases not matched to a gene. The CDR3 totals 15 residues.

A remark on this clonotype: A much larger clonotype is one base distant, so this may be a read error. The CDR3 region is CASSLWGTTDTQYF. CDR3 bases: TGTGCCAGCAGTTTATGGGGGACCACAGATACGCAGTATTTT. The chain links TRBV27 to TRBJ2-3, with D perhaps assigned TRBD1 or TRBD2 (5 bases each). CDR3 length: 14 amino acids. V shed 1 base and J shed 2 bases, with 7 bases lying between them. Germline-derived CDR1 and CDR2 are MNHEY and SMNVEV (reference sequence).

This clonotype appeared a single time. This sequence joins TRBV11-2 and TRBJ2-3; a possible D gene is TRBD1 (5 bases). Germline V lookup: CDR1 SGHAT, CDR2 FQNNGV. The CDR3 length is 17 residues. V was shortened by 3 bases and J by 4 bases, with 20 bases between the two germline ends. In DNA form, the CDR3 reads TGTGCCAGCAGCTTCGACTTCAGGGTTTCAAGGGCAGATACGCAGTATTTT. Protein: CASSFDFRVSRADTQYF.

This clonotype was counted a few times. The CDR3 nucleotides are TGTGCCAGCAGCGCCCCCAATACAGAGCGCGGGGGCTACACCTTC. This encodes CASSAPNTERGGYTF. The genes are TRBV7-2 and TRBJ1-2; unclear D gene. The V end was cut by 5 bases, the J end by 8 bases, with 21 bases between. CDR3 length: 15 amino acids. Germline V gene sequence: CDR1 SGHTA, CDR2 FQGNSA.

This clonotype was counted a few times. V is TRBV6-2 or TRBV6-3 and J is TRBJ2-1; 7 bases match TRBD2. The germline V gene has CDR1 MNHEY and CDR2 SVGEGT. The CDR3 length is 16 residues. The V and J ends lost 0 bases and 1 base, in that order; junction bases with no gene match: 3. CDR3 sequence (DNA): TGTGCCAGCAGTTACTCGGCGGGAGTATCCTACAATGAGCAGTTCTTC. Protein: CASSYSAGVSYNEQFF.

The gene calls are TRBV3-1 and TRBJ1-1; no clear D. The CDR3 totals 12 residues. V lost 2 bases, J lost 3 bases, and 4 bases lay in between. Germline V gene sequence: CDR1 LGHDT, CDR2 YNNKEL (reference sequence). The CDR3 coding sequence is TGTGCCAGCAGCCAATACGACACTGAAGCTTTCTTT. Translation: CASSQYDTEAFF.

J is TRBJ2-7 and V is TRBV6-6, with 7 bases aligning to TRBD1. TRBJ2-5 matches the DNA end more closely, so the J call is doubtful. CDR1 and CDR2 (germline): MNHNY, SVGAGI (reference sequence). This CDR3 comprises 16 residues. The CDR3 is CASSYTRTGSRETQYF. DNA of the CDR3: TGTGCCAGCAGTTACACCAGGACAGGATCTCGAGAGACCCAGTACTTC.

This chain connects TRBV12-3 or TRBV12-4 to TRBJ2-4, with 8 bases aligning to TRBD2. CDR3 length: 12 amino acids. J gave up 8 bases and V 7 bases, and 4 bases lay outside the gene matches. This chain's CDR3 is CASTGGGYIQYF. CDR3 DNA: TGTGCCAGCACGGGGGGGGGATACATTCAGTACTTC.

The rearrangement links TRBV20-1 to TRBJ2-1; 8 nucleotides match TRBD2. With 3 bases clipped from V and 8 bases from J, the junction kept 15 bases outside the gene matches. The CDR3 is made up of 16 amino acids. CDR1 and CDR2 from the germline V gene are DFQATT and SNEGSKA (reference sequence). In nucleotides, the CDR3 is TGCAGTGCTAGTCGCCCTTGGAGCGGGGGAAAGGATGAGCAGTTCTTC. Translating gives CSASRPWSGGKDEQFF.

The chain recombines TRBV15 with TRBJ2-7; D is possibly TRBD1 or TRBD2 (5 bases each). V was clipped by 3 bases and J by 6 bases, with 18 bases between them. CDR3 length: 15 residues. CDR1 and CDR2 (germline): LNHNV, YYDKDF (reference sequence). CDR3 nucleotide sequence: TGTGCCACCAGCAGGGAACGGGGCCACTCCCTCGAGCAGTACTTC. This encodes CATSRERGHSLEQYF.

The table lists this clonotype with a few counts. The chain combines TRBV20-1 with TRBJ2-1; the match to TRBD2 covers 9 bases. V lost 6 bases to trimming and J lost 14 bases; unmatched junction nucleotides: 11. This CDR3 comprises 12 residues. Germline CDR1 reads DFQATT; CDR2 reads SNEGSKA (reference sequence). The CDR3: CSALGLARSEFF. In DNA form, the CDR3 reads TGCAGTGCACTGGGACTAGCCCGTTCGGAGTTCTTC.

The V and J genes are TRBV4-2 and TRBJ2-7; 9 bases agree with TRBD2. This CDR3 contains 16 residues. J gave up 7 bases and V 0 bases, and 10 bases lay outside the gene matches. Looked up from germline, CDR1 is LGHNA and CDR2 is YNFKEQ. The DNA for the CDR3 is TGTGCCAGCAGCCAAGATTTGGCGGGGGGGCTCTATGAGCAGTACTTC. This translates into CASSQDLAGGLYEQYF.

The CDR3 sequence is CASSPSGGSYTDTQYF. DNA for the CDR3: TGTGCCAGTAGTCCCTCCGGGGGTTCTTACACAGATACGCAGTATTTT. This chain joins TRBV7-3 and TRBJ2-3; weak D call: TRBD2 (6 bases). The CDR3 spans 16 residues. CDR1 SGHTA and CDR2 FQGTGA come from the germline V gene. Trimming left V 9 bases short and J 2 bases short, with 21 bases between.

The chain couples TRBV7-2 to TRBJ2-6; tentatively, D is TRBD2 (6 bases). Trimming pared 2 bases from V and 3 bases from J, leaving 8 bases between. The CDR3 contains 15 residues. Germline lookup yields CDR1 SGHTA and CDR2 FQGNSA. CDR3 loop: CASSLPGVGANVLTF. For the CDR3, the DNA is TGTGCCAGCAGCTTACCGGGGGTTGGGGCCAACGTCCTGACTTTC.